The clone carrying this TCR beta chain occurred once. One end of the junction is discordant with germline, which a read error may explain. This entry is derived from a study of tumor and adjacent non-tumor tissue in lung cancer. Overall study: Aged about 31 to 80 years, patients included roughly ten men and a few women with stage I to III disease.

The template was RNA from unsorted bulk tissue. This non-tumor lung sample came from over 3 cm beyond the tumor edge. The CDR3 sequence is 15 residues long. Germline CDR1 MGHRA, CDR2 YSYEKL. A modified ARM-PCR protocol with three rounds of nested PCR amplified TCRbeta. MiXCR, applied by TCRdb to the multiplex PCR reads, yields one record per CDR3 protein. The sample carries 98,000 or so distinct CDR3 sequences, less than 85% recorded once. The chain recombines TRBV4-1 with TRBJ2-1; the match to TRBD2 covers 7 bases. Sequencing was done on a sample of distant non-tumor lung tissue. The source is a man in his 60s with small cell lung cancer. The CDR3 spells CASRVGLVGNNELFF. The CDR3 DNA is TGCGCCAGCAGGGTTGGACTAGTGGGAAACAATGAGCTGTTCTTC.